This T cell receptor beta chain stems from a study of early T cells in non-severe SARS-CoV-2 infection listed by TCRdb under 2021. In the study overall: TCR sequencing used bulk RNA from unsorted whole blood, so alpha and beta chains could not be paired. General findings and caveats noted by the study authors: VDJdb matching was skewed toward anti-spike CD8 responses and likely underestimated virus-specific expansions by missing private and CD4 specificities.

This clonotype was recorded many times. The target of this receptor is not known. Base qualities are not at hand, and no much larger clone is one base apart. The study was a case-control design nested within a healthcare worker cohort in London, UK, with weekly nasopharyngeal swab PCR tests and blood sampling. Between 23 and 31 March 2020, the week of the UK lockdown, healthcare workers were enrolled and then followed up weekly for as long as 16 weeks. Library prep was done by 5' RACE. Sequencing was performed on a NextSeq 500. To correct for sequencing error and PCR bias, the TCR library protocol tagged individual cDNA molecules with unique molecular identifiers. TCR alpha and beta chains were both sequenced, and the abundances of alpha and beta sequences in each sample were closely correlated with each other. In the authors' own workflow: Decombinator V4 was used to perform V gene, J gene and CDR3 annotation of TCR sequences. TCRs were defined as expanded if a significant change between any two time points was detected under a Poisson model with p below 0.0001. TCR abundances were normalised to the total number of TCRs sequenced in each sample and reported as counts per million. TRAV1-2 paired with TRAJ12, TRAJ20 or TRAJ33 defined MAIT TCRs, while TRAV10 paired with TRAJ18 defined iNKT TCRs. A search of VDJdb, accessed on 1 November 2021, was run for TCRs annotated to CMV, EBV and SARS-CoV-2, with TCRs annotated for multiple antigens excluded. The raw public data were reprocessed by TCRdb itself: fastp quality trimming at Q25, MiXCR clonotype calling, in-frame beta chains only. Every distinct CDR3 protein forms one entry, paired with its most common genes and DNA. TCRdb's processing, not the authors', yielded these V and J calls. The sample contains more than 35,000 distinct CDR3 sequences, approximately 10% of them found a single time. The top ten clones comprise roughly a fifth of the sample.

The CDR3 measures 15 amino acids from cysteine to phenylalanine. Just the 45-base CDR3 DNA is kept, in frame starting at base 1. Unmatched junction bases come to 5, with V trimmed by 1 base and J by 8 bases. Taken from the germline V gene, the CDR1 and CDR2 loops are LGHNA and YNFKEQ. The sequenced sample consisted of whole blood. This TCR came from an adult who was a healthcare worker with PCR-confirmed SARS-CoV-2 infection or an uninfected control (not recorded which). The V and J segments used are TRBV4-2 and TRBJ2-1, with 10 junctional bases fitting TRBD1. At the DNA level, the sequence is TGTGCCAGCAGCCAAGTCGGGACAGGGGTGGATGAGCAGTTCTTC. Its amino acids are CASSQVGTGVDEQFF.